This paragraph covers one T cell receptor beta chain sequence. The protocol was immunoSEQ multiplex PCR, while the TCRdb copy is restricted to in-frame clones and leaves out a portion. The sample contains roughly 70,000 clones, roughly 84% of which appear only once. The V and J ends lost 2 bases and 0 bases respectively, with 9 bases between them. In germline, CDR1 is MNHEY, CDR2 SVGEGT. CDR3 size: 15 residues. The data stem from a study of blood T cell repertoires in COVID-19. Study context: Donors in the United States, Italy and Spain gave samples during acute or convalescent COVID-19.

V gene TRBV6-2 or TRBV6-3 combines with J gene TRBJ2-3; tentative D call: TRBD2 (5 bases). The material sequenced was peripheral blood. The clonotype originates from a woman of 80 years or more with active or convalescent COVID-19. The chain's CDR3 is CASSYGERSTDTQYF. The CDR3 region has the DNA TGTGCCAGCAGTTACGGGGAGAGGAGCACAGATACGCAGTATTTT.